The 21 T cell receptor beta chains below all came from one sample that was sequenced in a study of Ad26.COV2.S vaccination and SARS-CoV-2 variants. The protocol was immunoSEQ multiplex PCR, while the TCRdb copy is restricted to in-frame clones and leaves out a portion. This sample has 43,000 or so clones, with approximately 83% found just once. The source material was peripheral blood, sampled after recovery from COVID-19. The receptor set was obtained from a human donor who had recovered from COVID-19.

This clone was seen only a few times. The chain couples TRBV9 to TRBJ2-2, with D possibly matching TRBD2 (5 bases). Trimming took 3 bases from V and 5 from J, leaving 20 bases between them. This CDR3 is built from 17 residues. CDR1 SGDLS and CDR2 YYNGEE come from the germline V gene. CDR3 DNA sequence: TGTGCCAGCAGCGCGTCCCACCTCGAGGGTGGTACCGGGGAGCTGTTTTTT. Translating it yields CASSASHLEGGTGELFF. Supplemented by reference TRBV9 and TRBJ2-2, the full variable domain reads DSGVTQTPKHLITATGQRVTLRCSPRSGDLSVYWYQQSLDQGLQFLIQYYNGEERAKGNILERFSAQQFPDLHSELNLSSLELGDSALYFCASSASHLEGGTGELFFGEGSRLTVL.

This chain connects TRBV5-6 to TRBJ1-1; D unclear. V lost 4 bases, J lost 1 base, and 11 bases lay in between. There are 14 residues in the CDR3. Germline V lookup: CDR1 SGHDT, CDR2 YYEEEE. CDR3 residues: CASSSPPENTEAFF. The DNA for the CDR3 is TGTGCCAGCAGCAGCCCCCCAGAGAACACTGAAGCTTTCTTT.

The table lists this clone with a count of one. The chain has TRBV11-1 and TRBJ1-2; a weak D match, TRBD1 (5 bases). V was cut by 4 bases and J by 0 bases, with 6 bases left in between. The CDR3 has 13 residues. Germline V gene data show CDR1 as SGHAT and CDR2 as FQDESV (reference sequence). CDR3 loop: CASSWTTNYGYTF. The CDR3 bases are TGTGCCAGCAGCTGGACAACTAACTATGGCTACACCTTC.

This chain joins TRBV15 and TRBJ2-7, with D perhaps TRBD1 (7 bases). Germline V gene lookup returns CDR1 LNHNV and CDR2 YYDKDF (reference sequence). This CDR3 comprises 15 residues. The CDR3 DNA follows: TGTGCCACCGGCAGAGATCTGGCAGGGGGAGGCGAGCAGTACGTC. It yields the protein CATGRDLAGGGEQYV.

This chain connects TRBV4-2 to TRBJ2-1; TRBD1 matches 9 bases. The germline V gene encodes CDR1 LGHNA and CDR2 YNFKEQ. The CDR3 consists of 14 residues. With 5 bases clipped from V and 2 bases from J, the junction kept 1 base outside the gene matches. In DNA form, the CDR3 reads TGTGCCAGCAGCGGACAGGGGCCCTACAATGAGCAGTTCTTC. Its protein product is CASSGQGPYNEQFF.

The chain carries TRBV4-1 and TRBJ1-5; D gene ambiguous. The V end lost 1 base, the J end lost 1 base, and 17 bases lay between the germline ends. Germline V gene data show CDR1 as MGHRA and CDR2 as YSYEKL. CDR3 length: 18 residues. The CDR3 bases are TGCGCCAGCAGCCAAGTTGTGGGAGCCACTGGGAGCAATCAGCCCCAGCATTTT. Its protein is CASSQVVGATGSNQPQHF.

This clone was counted ten times or more. The CDR3 region is CASSQKTSAGQNEQFF. The CDR3, as DNA: TGTGCCAGCAGCCAAAAGACTAGCGCGGGGCAAAATGAGCAGTTCTTC. The gene calls are TRBV3-1 (or the pseudogene TRBV3-2) and TRBJ2-1; 8 nucleotides line up with TRBD2. The CDR3 loop spans 16 amino acids. Looked up from germline, CDR1 is LGHDT and CDR2 is YNNKEL (reference sequence). The junction had 10 bases not matched to a gene; V was cut back by 2 bases and J by 7 bases.

The DNA for the CDR3 is TGTGCCAGCAGCGTAGCGGGAGACGGGTACAATGAGCAGTTCTTC. It is translated as CASSVAGDGYNEQFF. The V gene is TRBV11-3, the J gene TRBJ2-1; 9 bases are shared with TRBD2. V trimming: 5 bases; J trimming: 4 bases; junction bases outside the gene matches: 6. This CDR3 comprises 15 residues. The V gene's germline CDR1 is SGHNT and CDR2 YENEEA.

V is TRBV3-1 (or the pseudogene TRBV3-2) and J is TRBJ1-4; 12 bases are a match to TRBD1. The CDR3 is made up of 17 amino acids. With V trimmed by 4 bases and J by 2 bases, 5 bases remained unmatched. Germline CDR1 LGHDT, CDR2 YNNKEL (reference sequence). CDR3 DNA sequence: TGTGCCAGCAGCCTGGGACAGGGGGCTTCCACTAATGAAAAACTGTTTTTT. It encodes CASSLGQGASTNEKLFF.

The CDR3: CASRFQGLITDTQYF. CDR3 nucleotide sequence: TGCGCCAGCAGGTTCCAGGGGCTCATCACAGATACGCAGTATTTT. The V and J genes are TRBV5-1 and TRBJ2-3, with D tentatively TRBD1 (6 bases). The length of the CDR3 is 15 residues. V lost 5 bases and J 2 bases, leaving 15 bases between the germline ends. In germline, CDR1 is SGHRS, CDR2 YFSETQ. Drawing the rest from reference TRBV5-1 and TRBJ2-3, the complete variable domain is KAGVTQTPRYLIKTRGQQVTLSCSPISGHRSVSWYQQTPGQGLQFLFEYFSETQRNKGNFPGRFSGRQFSNSRSEMNVSTLELGDSALYLCASRFQGLITDTQYFGPGTRLTVL.

This clone is a singleton in its sample. The rearrangement joins TRBV7-9 to TRBJ1-2; D uncertain. The CDR3 consists of 11 residues. Germline V gene lookup returns CDR1 SEHNR and CDR2 FQNEAQ (reference sequence). Trimming pared 6 bases from V and 7 bases from J, leaving 9 bases between. The CDR3 region is CASRRGTGYTF. Here the CDR3 DNA reads TGTGCCAGCAGACGGGGAACTGGCTACACCTTC.

The chain joins TRBV25-1 to TRBJ2-7, with D hard to call. The CDR3 loop spans 17 amino acids. Trimming pared 5 bases from V and 4 bases from J, leaving 24 bases between. Germline-derived CDR1 and CDR2 are MGHDK and SYGVNS. The CDR3 loop reads CASSPPNKAYRRYEQYF. The DNA for the CDR3 is TGTGCCAGCAGTCCCCCTAACAAGGCTTATCGACGGTACGAGCAGTACTTC.

The chain joins TRBV5-1 to TRBJ2-3; D unresolved. The CDR3 totals 15 residues. Trimming took off 4 bases at V and 6 bases at J, with 18 bases between the two ends. Germline CDR1 and CDR2: SGHRS and YFSETQ. CDR3 sequence (DNA): TGCGCCAGCAGCCCTTCCGATTCGATGATGGATACGCAGTATTTT. Translation gives CASSPSDSMMDTQYF.

The chain combines TRBV9 with TRBJ1-3, with TRBD1 matching 7 bases. The CDR3 loop spans 16 amino acids. From germline, CDR1 is SGDLS and CDR2 YYNGEE. V lost 3 bases and J lost 0; bases outside the gene matches: 6. CDR3 sequence: CASSAGQPASGNTIYF. In DNA, the CDR3 is TGTGCCAGCAGCGCGGGACAGCCCGCCTCTGGAAACACCATATATTTT.

The J gene is TRBJ2-3, the V gene TRBV6-5, with D uncertain. The V gene's germline CDR1 is MNHEY and CDR2 SVGAGI. With 3 bases removed from V and 11 bases from J, the gap between germline ends came to 9 bases. This CDR3 comprises 11 residues. The CDR3 here is CASSYGRRQYF. In nucleotides, the CDR3 is TGTGCCAGCAGTTATGGCAGGAGGCAGTATTTT.

The chain employs TRBV30 and TRBJ2-3; no reliable D call. V was pared by 1 base and J by 1 base, with 9 bases between. This CDR3 spans 14 amino acids. Per the germline V gene, CDR1 is GTSNPN and CDR2 is SVGIG (reference sequence). The CDR3, as DNA: TGTGCCTGGAGTGGAGGAGAGGGCACAGATACGCAGTATTTT. It translates to CAWSGGEGTDTQYF.

V usage is TRBV15 and J usage is TRBJ1-1; weak D call: TRBD1 (6 bases). CDR3 length equals 18 residues. Germline assignment: CDR1 LNHNV and CDR2 YYDKDF (reference sequence). The germline V and J ends were trimmed by 4 bases and 0 bases, with 21 bases remaining between them. The CDR3, as DNA: TGTGCCACCAGCATCCGAGGGGGGGGCTCGGGCCTGAACACTGAAGCTTTCTTT. Translating it yields CATSIRGGGSGLNTEAFF. The whole variable domain, filled in from reference TRBV15 and TRBJ1-1, reads DAMVIQNPRYQVTQFGKPVTLSCSQTLNHNVMYWYQQKSSQAPKLLFHYYDKDFNNEADTPDNFQSRRPNTSFCFLDIRSPGLGDTAMYLCATSIRGGGSGLNTEAFFGQGTRLTVV.

This chain links TRBV24-1 with TRBJ1-2, with D uncertain. Germline V gene data show CDR1 as KGHDR and CDR2 as SFDVKD. V lost 3 bases, J lost 7 bases, and 14 bases lay in between. The length of the CDR3 is 14 residues. CDR3 in amino acids: CATSDPRQVSGYTF. The CDR3 nucleotides read TGTGCCACCAGTGATCCCCGGCAGGTATCTGGCTACACCTTC.

The V and J genes are TRBV6-5 and TRBJ2-3; TRBD2 matches at 9 bases. This CDR3 has 15 residues. V lost 7 bases to trimming and J lost 7 bases; unmatched junction nucleotides: 12. Germline CDR1 and CDR2: MNHEY and SVGAGI. In DNA, the CDR3 is TGTGCCAGCACCCTTGGGGGGACTAGCAGTTATACGCAGTATTTT. Amino acids: CASTLGGTSSYTQYF.

This clone was detected only a few times. The chain combines TRBV29-1 with TRBJ2-7; D call uncertain. Trimming took off 6 bases at V and 0 bases at J, with 12 bases between the two ends. CDR1 is SQVTM, CDR2 ANQGSEA, per germline. The CDR3 is made up of 13 amino acids. CDR3 in DNA: TGCAGCGTCTCGAGGTCCGTCTCCTACGAGCAGTACTTC. Translating it yields CSVSRSVSYEQYF.

The chain employs TRBV15 and TRBJ2-1; a weak D match, TRBD2 (6 bases). The length of the CDR3 is 13 residues. V gave up 5 bases and J gave up 4 bases, with 9 bases separating them. CDR1 LNHNV and CDR2 YYDKDF come from the germline V gene (reference sequence). In DNA form, the CDR3 reads TGTGCCACCAGCCTCGGGACTTACAATGAGCAGTTCTTC. Translation gives CATSLGTYNEQFF.